Listed here is a single T cell receptor beta chain. There is no known antigen for this receptor. Base qualities are not recorded, but no much larger clone differs from it by a single base. TCRbeta CDR3 regions were amplified from genomic DNA by means of the immunoSEQ Assay, a bias-controlled multiplex PCR. Per the original workflow: The number of nucleated cells in each sample was estimated from the amplification of reference gene primers within the assay. Sequence reads were collapsed and filtered to measure the absolute abundance of every unique TCRbeta CDR3 rearrangement. For each sample, productive Simpson clonality was calculated as the square root of Simpson's diversity index over productive rearrangements. The immuneACCESS repertoire file appears here via TCRdb, limited to in-frame rearrangements. These files lack a portion of the clones; in checked studies, under half of the deficit traces to unresolved V genes, and the cause of the others is not known. The DNA gave D and trimming, while V, J and clone size come from that table. This sample has about 240,000 clones in its table, and about 91% of those were observed once. The ten largest clones capture just over 2.5% of the sample.

The data were taken from a study of blood T cell repertoires in COVID-19 (dated by TCRdb to 2018 to 2020). In the study overall: The collaborator samples originated in the United States, Italy and Spain and spanned the acute and convalescent phases of COVID-19. Subjects who had been exposed to COVID-19, were actively infected with it, or had recovered from it provided the deeply sampled blood TCRbeta repertoires that made up the dataset. Where available, HLA class I and class II types were taken from metadata supplied by the sample provider and were not determined by assay-based typing. The samples were drawn from two sources: the first 160 participants of the ongoing ImmuneRACE study, and over 950 subjects contributed by 6 global collaborators. The material from the prospective study consisted of cDNA or gDNA derived from T cells, B-cell-depleted T cells, or PBMCs. A de-identified subject ID, COVID-19 status, age in years and sex were almost always included in the sample metadata. The repertoires were made available in a free public database intended to serve as a resource for research on the immune response to SARS-CoV-2.

Points the paper makes about the study in general: The amount of clinical and demographic metadata varied by source and participant and was provided uncurated.

Counted from cysteine to phenylalanine, this CDR3 has 14 amino acids. Only the CDR3 portion is preserved as DNA: 42 bases, with reading frame beginning at the first base. V is cut back by 7 bases and J by 5 bases, with 10 bases in the junction unmatched. CDR1 and CDR2 are drawn from the germline V gene (reference sequence): SEHNR, FQNEAQ. Participants in the prospective study were aged about 18 to 100 years, lived in 20 to 25 United States geographic areas, and enrolled through a virtual design. Cohort assignment in the prospective study relied on participant-reported clinical history from a screening survey and a study questionnaire. Each participant in the prospective study had whole blood, serum and a nasopharyngeal or oropharyngeal swab collected by mobile phlebotomists. Over a roughly 2-month period, participants in the prospective study had the option of providing additional blood draws and questionnaires. Prospective study blood samples were shipped either frozen or at room temperature before DNA extraction.

In this chain, TRBV7-9 is recombined with TRBJ1-2, and 7 junction bases match TRBD1. This TCR derives from a woman in her thirties with acute COVID-19. Input material: PBMCs or T cells enriched from blood (not recorded which). This receptor carries the CDR3 CASNVRGLGYGYTF. The DNA sequence is as follows: TGTGCCAGCAACGTCAGGGGGTTGGGGTATGGCTACACCTTC.